This T cell receptor beta chain is drawn from a study of T cell responses to AZD1222 COVID-19 vaccine. Data came from immunoSEQ multiplex PCR; TCRdb stores just in-frame clones and leaves some out. This table has more than 75,000 clones, just over 90% appearing once. The V end lost 3 bases, the J end lost 1 base, and 15 bases lay between the germline ends. CDR3 length: 16 amino acids. The germline gives CDR1 LNHDA, CDR2 SQIVND (reference sequence). This clone has just one count. The genes are TRBV19 and TRBJ1-1, with a weak D call TRBD1 (6 bases). This sequence originates from an adult in good health. This sample comprised peripheral blood, obtained on day 0 of AZD1222 vaccination. The CDR3 sequence is CASSITPPGQNTEAFF. The CDR3 nucleotides read TGTGCCAGTAGTATTACCCCTCCGGGACAGAACACTGAAGCTTTCTTT. Looking up the rest from reference TRBV19 and TRBJ1-1 gives the full variable domain: DGGITQSPKYLFRKEGQNVTLSCEQNLNHDAMYWYRQDPGQGLRLIYYSQIVNDFQKGDIAEGYSVSREKKESFPLTVTSAQKNPTAFYLCASSITPPGQNTEAFFGQGTRLTVV.